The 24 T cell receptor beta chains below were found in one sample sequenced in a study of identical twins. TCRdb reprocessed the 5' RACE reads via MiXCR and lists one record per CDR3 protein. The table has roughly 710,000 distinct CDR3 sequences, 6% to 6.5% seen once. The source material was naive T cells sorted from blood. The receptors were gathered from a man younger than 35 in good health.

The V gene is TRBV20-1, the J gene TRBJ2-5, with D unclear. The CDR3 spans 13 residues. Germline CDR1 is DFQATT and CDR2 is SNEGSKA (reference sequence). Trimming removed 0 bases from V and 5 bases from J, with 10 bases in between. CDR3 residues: CSARDGTMETQYF. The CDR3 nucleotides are TGCAGTGCTAGAGACGGTACAATGGAGACCCAGTACTTC.

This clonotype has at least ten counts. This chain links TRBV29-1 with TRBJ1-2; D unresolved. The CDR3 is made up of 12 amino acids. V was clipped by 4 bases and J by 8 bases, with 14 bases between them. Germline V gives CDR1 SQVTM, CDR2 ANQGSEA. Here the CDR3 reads CSVGDARAGYTF. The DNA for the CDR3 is TGCAGCGTTGGTGATGCCAGAGCGGGCTACACCTTC.

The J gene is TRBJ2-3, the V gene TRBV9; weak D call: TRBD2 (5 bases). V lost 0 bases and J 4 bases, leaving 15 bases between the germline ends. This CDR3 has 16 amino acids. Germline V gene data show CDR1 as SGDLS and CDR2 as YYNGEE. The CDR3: CASSVGVLEGADTQYF. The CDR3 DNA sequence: TGTGCCAGCAGCGTAGGTGTCCTCGAGGGTGCAGATACGCAGTATTTT.

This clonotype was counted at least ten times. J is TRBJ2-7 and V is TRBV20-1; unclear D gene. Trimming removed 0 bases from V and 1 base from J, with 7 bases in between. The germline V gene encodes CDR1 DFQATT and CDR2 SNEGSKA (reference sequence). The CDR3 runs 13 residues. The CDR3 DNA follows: TGCAGTGCTAGAGATCTCCGGTCCTACGAGCAGTACGTC. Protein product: CSARDLRSYEQYV.

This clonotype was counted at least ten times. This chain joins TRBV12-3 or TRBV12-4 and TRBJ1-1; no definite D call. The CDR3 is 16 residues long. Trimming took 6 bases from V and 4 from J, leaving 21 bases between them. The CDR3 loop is CASSPTRGGYGTEAFF. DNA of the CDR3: TGTGCCAGCAGCCCGACTCGGGGAGGGTATGGCACTGAAGCTTTCTTT.

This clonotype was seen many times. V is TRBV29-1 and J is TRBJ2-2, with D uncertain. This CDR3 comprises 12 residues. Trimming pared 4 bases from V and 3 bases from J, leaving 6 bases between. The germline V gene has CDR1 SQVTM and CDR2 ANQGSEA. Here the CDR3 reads CSVGQYTGELFF. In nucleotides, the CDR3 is TGCAGCGTTGGGCAGTACACCGGGGAGCTGTTTTTT.

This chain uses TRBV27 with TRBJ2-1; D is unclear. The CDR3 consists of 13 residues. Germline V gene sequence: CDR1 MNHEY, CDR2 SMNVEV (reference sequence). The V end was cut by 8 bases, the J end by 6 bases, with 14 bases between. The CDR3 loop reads CASRTLLSNEQFF. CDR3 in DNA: TGTGCCAGCCGTACCCTATTAAGCAATGAGCAGTTCTTC.

The CDR3 nucleotides are TGTGCCACCAGTGATTTTGCCGACAGGGGTTCCTACAATGAGCAGTTCTTC. Its protein is CATSDFADRGSYNEQFF. The V gene is TRBV24-1, the J gene TRBJ2-1; TRBD1 aligns across 8 bases. The V segment lost 1 base and the J segment 1 base; nucleotides outside the gene matches: 5. Germline V lookup: CDR1 KGHDR, CDR2 SFDVKD. The CDR3 is 17 residues long.

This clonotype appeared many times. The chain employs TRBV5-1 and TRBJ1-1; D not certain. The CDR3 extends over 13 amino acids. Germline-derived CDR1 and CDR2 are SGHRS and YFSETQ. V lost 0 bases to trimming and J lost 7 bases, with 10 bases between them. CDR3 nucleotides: TGCGCCAGCAGCTTGGTTGAGAGGAATGAAGCTTTCTTT. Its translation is CASSLVERNEAFF.

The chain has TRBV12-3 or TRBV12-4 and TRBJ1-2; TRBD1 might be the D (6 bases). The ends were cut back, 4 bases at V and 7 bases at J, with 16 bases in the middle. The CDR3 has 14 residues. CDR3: CASSSETGIGGYTF. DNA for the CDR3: TGTGCCAGCAGTTCTGAGACAGGAATCGGTGGCTACACCTTC.

The CDR3 here is CASSQAGKSYEQYV. The CDR3, as DNA: TGTGCCAGCAGCCAAGCAGGGAAATCCTACGAGCAGTACGTC. The genes are TRBV3-1 and TRBJ2-7; possibly TRBD1 for D (5 bases). In germline, CDR1 is LGHDT, CDR2 YNNKEL (reference sequence). V was cut by 1 base and J by 1 base, with 8 bases left in between. CDR3 length equals 14 residues.

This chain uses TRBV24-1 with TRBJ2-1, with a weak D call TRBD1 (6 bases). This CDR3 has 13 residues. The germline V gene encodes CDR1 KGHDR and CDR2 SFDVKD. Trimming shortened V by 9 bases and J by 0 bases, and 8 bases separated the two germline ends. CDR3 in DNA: TGTGCCACCGAGGACAGCTCCTACAATGAGCAGTTCTTC. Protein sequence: CATEDSSYNEQFF.

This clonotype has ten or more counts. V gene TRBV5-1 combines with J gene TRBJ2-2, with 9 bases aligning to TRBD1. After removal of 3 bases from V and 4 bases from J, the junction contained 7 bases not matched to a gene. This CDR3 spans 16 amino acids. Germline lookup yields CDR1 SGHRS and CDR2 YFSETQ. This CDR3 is CASSSAGQGITGELFF. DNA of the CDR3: TGCGCCAGCAGCTCGGCGGGACAGGGAATCACCGGGGAGCTGTTTTTT.

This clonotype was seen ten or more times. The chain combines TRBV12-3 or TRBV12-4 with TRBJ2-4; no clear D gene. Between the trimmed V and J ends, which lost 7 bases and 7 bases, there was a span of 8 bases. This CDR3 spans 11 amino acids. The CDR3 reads CASKFRNIQYF. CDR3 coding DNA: TGTGCCAGCAAGTTTCGGAACATTCAGTACTTC.

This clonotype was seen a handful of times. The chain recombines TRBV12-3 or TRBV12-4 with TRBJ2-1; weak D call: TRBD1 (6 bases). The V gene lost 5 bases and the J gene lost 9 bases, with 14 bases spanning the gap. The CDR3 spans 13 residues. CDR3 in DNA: TGTGCCAGCAGTACAGGGCTGGTTGGTGAGCAGTTCTTC. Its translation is CASSTGLVGEQFF.

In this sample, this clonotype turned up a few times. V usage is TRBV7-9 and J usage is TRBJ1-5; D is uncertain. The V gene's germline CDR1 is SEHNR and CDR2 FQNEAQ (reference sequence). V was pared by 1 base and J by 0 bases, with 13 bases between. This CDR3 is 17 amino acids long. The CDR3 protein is CASSLVSSTYSNQPQHF. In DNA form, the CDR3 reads TGTGCCAGCAGCTTAGTTTCGTCGACCTATAGCAATCAGCCCCAGCATTTT.

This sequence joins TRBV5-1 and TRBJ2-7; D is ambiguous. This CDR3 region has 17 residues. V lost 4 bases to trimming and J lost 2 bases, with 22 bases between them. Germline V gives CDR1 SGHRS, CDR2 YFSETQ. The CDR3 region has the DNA TGCGCCAGCAGCCCGGCGGTCGGAACCGGAGTCACCTACGAGCAGTACTTC. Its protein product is CASSPAVGTGVTYEQYF.

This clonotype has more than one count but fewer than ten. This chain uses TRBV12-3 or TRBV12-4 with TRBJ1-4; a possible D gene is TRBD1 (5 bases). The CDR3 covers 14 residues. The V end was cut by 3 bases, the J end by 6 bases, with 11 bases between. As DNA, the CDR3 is TGTGCCAGCAGTTTGGCTCGAGGGGATGAAAAACTGTTTTTT. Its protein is CASSLARGDEKLFF.

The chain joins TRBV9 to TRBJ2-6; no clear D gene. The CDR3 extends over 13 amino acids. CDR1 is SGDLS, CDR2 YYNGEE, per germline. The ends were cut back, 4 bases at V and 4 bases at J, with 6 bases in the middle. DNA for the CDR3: TGTGCCAGCAGCCGAGTGGGGGCCAACGTCCTGACTTTC. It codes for CASSRVGANVLTF. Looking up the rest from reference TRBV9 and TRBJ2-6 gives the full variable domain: DSGVTQTPKHLITATGQRVTLRCSPRSGDLSVYWYQQSLDQGLQFLIQYYNGEERAKGNILERFSAQQFPDLHSELNLSSLELGDSALYFCASSRVGANVLTFGAGSRLTVL.

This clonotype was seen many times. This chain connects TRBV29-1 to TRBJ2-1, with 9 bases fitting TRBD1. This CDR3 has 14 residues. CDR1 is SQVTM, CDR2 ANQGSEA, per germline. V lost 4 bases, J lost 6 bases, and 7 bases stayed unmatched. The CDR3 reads CSVATGGRGNEQFF. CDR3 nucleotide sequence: TGCAGCGTTGCGACAGGGGGAAGAGGCAATGAGCAGTTCTTC.

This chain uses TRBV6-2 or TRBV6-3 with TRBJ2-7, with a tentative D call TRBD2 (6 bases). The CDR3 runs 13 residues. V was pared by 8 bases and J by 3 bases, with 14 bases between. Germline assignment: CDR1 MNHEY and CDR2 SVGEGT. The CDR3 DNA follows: TGTGCCAGCGCTAACCGGGGGAGCTACGAGCAGTACTTC. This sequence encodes CASANRGSYEQYF.

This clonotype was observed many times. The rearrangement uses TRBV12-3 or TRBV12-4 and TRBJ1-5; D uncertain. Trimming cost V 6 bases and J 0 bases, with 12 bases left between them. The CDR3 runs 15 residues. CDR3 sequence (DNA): TGTGCCAGCAGACCCGGGCCTTATAGCAATCAGCCCCAGCATTTT. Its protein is CASRPGPYSNQPQHF.

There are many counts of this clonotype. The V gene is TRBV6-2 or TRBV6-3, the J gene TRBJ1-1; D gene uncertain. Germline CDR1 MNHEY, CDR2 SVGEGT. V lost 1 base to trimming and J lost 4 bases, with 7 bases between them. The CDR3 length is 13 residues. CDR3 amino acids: CASSYFRGTEAFF. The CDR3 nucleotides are TGTGCCAGCAGTTACTTTAGAGGCACTGAAGCTTTCTTT.

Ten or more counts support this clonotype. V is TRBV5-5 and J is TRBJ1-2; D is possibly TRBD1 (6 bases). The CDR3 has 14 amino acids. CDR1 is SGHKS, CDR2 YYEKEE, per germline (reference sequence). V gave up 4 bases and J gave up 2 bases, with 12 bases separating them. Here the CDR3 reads CASSQTDRNYGYTF. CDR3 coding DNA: TGTGCCAGCAGCCAGACCGACAGGAACTATGGCTACACCTTC.